This is a list of T cell receptor beta chains from one sample in a study of cytomegalovirus exposure and HLA in healthy donors. Produced via immunoSEQ multiplex PCR; TCRdb's table is partial and in-frame only. The sample records about 200,000 clones, around 80% being singletons. Sequencing was done on a sample of PBMCs. Receptors originate from a man aged 25 to 40 in good health and CMV-seronegative. Both conserved end residues are part of each CDR3. D genes are given only for firm matches. Clone size appears in some rows only: once, few, many, or a class for an expanded clone.

>-|TRBV30|TRBJ2-7|-
CAWFRLGRYEQYF
TGTGCCTGGTTTCGACTGGGGAGATACGAGCAGTACTTC
>-|TRBV7-6|TRBJ2-3|-
CASSLYLRASRSSTDTQYF
TGTGCCAGCAGCTTATATCTTCGGGCTAGCCGAAGTAGCACAGATACGCAGTATTTT
>TRBD1|TRBV18|TRBJ1-1|-
CASSFLTGDPEAFF
TGTGCCAGCTCATTCCTAACAGGGGACCCTGAAGCTTTCTTT
>-|TRBV4-1|TRBJ2-3|few
CASTQSVTRTDTQYF
TGCGCCAGCACCCAAAGCGTCACACGCACAGATACGCAGTATTTT
>TRBD2|TRBV5-4|TRBJ2-7|-
CASSFEGGPYEQYF
TGTGCCAGCAGCTTTGAGGGAGGGCCTTACGAGCAGTACTTC
>TRBD2|TRBV5-1|TRBJ2-6|-
CASSPGLDFSGANVLTF
TGCGCCAGCAGCCCTGGACTAGACTTCTCTGGGGCCAACGTCCTGACTTTC
>TRBD1|TRBV5-4|TRBJ2-1|-
CASSSGQGFYNEQFF
TGTGCCAGCAGCTCGGGACAGGGGTTCTACAATGAGCAGTTCTTC
>-|TRBV5-1|TRBJ2-3|-
CASSTGTFTDTQYF
TGCGCCAGCAGCACGGGGACTTTCACAGATACGCAGTATTTT
>-|TRBV19|TRBJ2-1|-
CASSNAASSYNEQFF
TGTGCCAGTAGTAACGCGGCTAGCTCCTACAATGAGCAGTTCTTC
>-|TRBV6-1|TRBJ1-1|few
CASKEGAEAFF
TGTGCCAGCAAGGAGGGTGCTGAAGCTTTCTTT
>TRBD1|TRBV19|TRBJ2-7|-
CASSAGTGPAYEQYF
TGTGCCAGTAGCGCCGGGACAGGGCCCGCCTACGAGCAGTACTTC
>TRBD1|TRBV5-6|TRBJ2-7|-
CASSLSTGPIYEQYF
TGTGCCAGCAGCTTGTCGACAGGGCCCATCTACGAGCAGTACTTC
>-|TRBV14|TRBJ2-3|-
CASSQAFGGSTDTQYF
TGTGCCAGCAGCCAAGCCTTCGGAGGAAGCACAGATACGCAGTATTTT
>-|TRBV9|TRBJ2-6|few
CASSAQTEPVLTF
TGTGCCAGCAGCGCCCAGACAGAGCCCGTCCTGACTTTC
>-|TRBV29-1|TRBJ1-1|once
CSGYRQSTEAFF
TGCAGCGGTTATCGACAGAGCACTGAAGCTTTCTTT
>TRBD1|TRBV9|TRBJ2-7|-
CASSVSGQGHTYEQYF
TGTGCCAGCAGCGTATCGGGACAGGGGCACACCTACGAGCAGTACTTC
>TRBD2|TRBV6-6|TRBJ2-3|-
CASSYRLAGDTQYF
TGTGCCAGCAGTTACAGGCTAGCGGGAGATACGCAGTATTTT
>-|TRBV9|TRBJ2-7|-
CASSPQFRESHLEQYF
TGTGCCAGCAGCCCCCAATTCCGGGAGTCCCATTTGGAGCAGTACTTC
>-|TRBV28|TRBJ2-7|once
CASSFGYSYEQYF
TGTGCCAGCAGTTTCGGGTATTCCTACGAGCAGTACTTC
>-|TRBV4-1|TRBJ2-3|-
CASSQDPRGRDTQYF
TGCGCCAGCAGCCAAGATCCCAGGGGAAGAGATACGCAGTATTTT
>-|TRBV21-1|TRBJ2-1|-
CASSDQKGGIVYNEQFF
TGTGCCAGCAGCGACCAGAAGGGCGGGATAGTATACAATGAGCAGTTCTTC
>TRBD1|TRBV6-6|TRBJ2-7|few
CASSGRGRESYEQYF
TGTGCCAGCAGCGGTAGGGGGCGAGAATCCTACGAGCAGTACTTC
>TRBD2|TRBV27|TRBJ2-4|-
CASSPSGEVYIQYF
TGTGCCAGCAGCCCTAGCGGGGAAGTATACATTCAGTACTTC
>TRBD2|TRBV5-4|TRBJ2-1|-
CASSSGLAAYNEQFF
TGTGCCAGCAGCTCGGGACTAGCGGCCTACAATGAGCAGTTCTTC
>-|TRBV2|TRBJ2-7|once
CASLTRSSYEQYF
TGTGCCAGCCTTACAAGGAGCTCCTACGAGCAGTACTTC
>TRBD1|TRBV5-1|TRBJ2-5|-
CASTGTGAQETQYF
TGCGCCAGCACGGGGACAGGGGCCCAAGAGACCCAGTACTTC
>TRBD2|TRBV6-1|TRBJ2-7|-
CASSEAGSGSYEQYF
TGTGCCAGCAGTGAAGCAGGTAGCGGGAGCTACGAGCAGTACTTC
>TRBD1|TRBV19|TRBJ1-2|-
CASSRRDRLSPYGYTF
TGTGCCAGTAGTCGAAGGGACAGGTTGAGTCCTTATGGCTACACCTTC
>TRBD1|TRBV18|TRBJ2-7|-
CASSLTGTGTSYEQYF
TGTGCCAGCTCACTCACCGGGACAGGGACCTCCTACGAGCAGTACTTC
>-|TRBV25-1|TRBJ2-1|few
CASSDAGDTYNEQFF
TGTGCCAGCAGTGACGCAGGGGATACCTACAATGAGCAGTTCTTC
>TRBD1|TRBV27|TRBJ1-1|-
CASSLGQGTTEAFF
TGTGCCAGCAGTTTGGGACAGGGGACCACTGAAGCTTTCTTT
>-|TRBV30|TRBJ2-5|-
CAWSRSQETQYF
TGTGCCTGGAGCAGGTCCCAAGAGACCCAGTACTTC
>-|TRBV9|TRBJ2-5|-
CASSVVPGLETQYF
TGTGCCAGCAGCGTAGTTCCAGGGTTAGAGACCCAGTACTTC